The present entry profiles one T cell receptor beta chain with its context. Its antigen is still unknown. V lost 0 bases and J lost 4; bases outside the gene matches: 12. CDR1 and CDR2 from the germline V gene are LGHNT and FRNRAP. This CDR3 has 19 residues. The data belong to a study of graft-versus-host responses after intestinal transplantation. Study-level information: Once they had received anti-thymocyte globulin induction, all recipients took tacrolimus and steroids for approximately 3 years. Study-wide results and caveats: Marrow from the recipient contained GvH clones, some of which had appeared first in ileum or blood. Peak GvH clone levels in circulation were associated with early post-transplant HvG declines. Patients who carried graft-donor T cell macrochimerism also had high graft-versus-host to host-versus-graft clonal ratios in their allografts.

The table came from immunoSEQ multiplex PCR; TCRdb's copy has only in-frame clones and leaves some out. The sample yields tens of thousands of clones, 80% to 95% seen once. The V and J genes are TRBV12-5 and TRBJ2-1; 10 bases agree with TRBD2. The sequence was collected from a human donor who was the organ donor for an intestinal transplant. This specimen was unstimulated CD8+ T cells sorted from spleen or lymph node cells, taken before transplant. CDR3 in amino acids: CASGLVKEREGHMYNEQFF. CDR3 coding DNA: TGTGCTAGTGGTTTGGTAAAGGAGCGGGAGGGCCATATGTACAATGAGCAGTTCTTC. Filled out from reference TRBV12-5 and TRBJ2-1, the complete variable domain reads DARVTQTPRHKVTEMGQEVTMRCQPILGHNTVFWYRQTMMQGLELLAYFRNRAPLDDSGMPKDRFSAEMPDATLATLKIQPSEPRDSAVYFCASGLVKEREGHMYNEQFFGPGTRLTVL.